A selection of T cell receptor beta chains follows, all from one sample in a study of blood T cell repertoires in COVID-19. The method was immunoSEQ multiplex PCR; TCRdb's version includes in-frame clones alone and lacks a portion of them. The table records under 150,000 clones, around 86% of them present only once. Sequencing was carried out using peripheral blood. Receptors originate from a man aged 40-55 years with active or convalescent COVID-19. Each CDR3 is given with its conserved first and last residue. Each record gives: V gene, J gene, D gene, clone size, CDR3 protein, CDR3 DNA. D genes are given only for firm matches. Clone size is given for some rows only: seen once, a few or many times, or a class if the clone is expanded.

V gene: TRBV7-9
J gene: TRBJ1-1
D gene: TRBD1
clone size: NA
CDR3 protein: CASSPRTGLNTEAFF
CDR3 DNA: TGTGCCAGCAGCCCTAGGACAGGACTGAACACTGAAGCTTTCTTT

V gene: TRBV19
J gene: TRBJ2-7
D gene: TRBD1
clone size: many
CDR3 protein: CASSIGPGQGYEQYF
CDR3 DNA: TGTGCCAGTAGTATAGGTCCGGGACAGGGCTACGAGCAGTACTTC

V gene: TRBV11-3
J gene: TRBJ1-1
D gene: NA
clone size: NA
CDR3 protein: CASSLEGVNTEAFF
CDR3 DNA: TGTGCCAGCAGCTTAGAGGGAGTAAACACTGAAGCTTTCTTT

V gene: TRBV7-2
J gene: TRBJ2-2
D gene: NA
clone size: few
CDR3 protein: CASSLRRGWNTGELFF
CDR3 DNA: TGTGCCAGCAGCCTTAGGAGGGGTTGGAACACCGGGGAGCTGTTTTTT

V gene: TRBV4-3
J gene: TRBJ2-5
D gene: NA
clone size: NA
CDR3 protein: CASSQDRIQETQYF
CDR3 DNA: TGCGCCAGCAGCCAAGACAGGATCCAAGAGACCCAGTACTTC

V gene: TRBV27
J gene: TRBJ2-1
D gene: NA
clone size: NA
CDR3 protein: CASSYFLASNEQFF
CDR3 DNA: TGTGCCAGCAGTTACTTTCTAGCTTCTAATGAGCAGTTCTTC

V gene: TRBV18
J gene: TRBJ2-3
D gene: NA
clone size: few
CDR3 protein: CASSPQTGTDTQYF
CDR3 DNA: TGTGCCAGCTCACCCCAAACAGGAACAGATACGCAGTATTTT

V gene: TRBV7-9
J gene: TRBJ2-2
D gene: TRBD2
clone size: NA
CDR3 protein: CASSPQASGTGELFF
CDR3 DNA: TGTGCCAGCAGCCCCCAGGCTAGCGGGACCGGGGAGCTGTTTTTT

V gene: TRBV2
J gene: TRBJ2-2
D gene: TRBD1
clone size: NA
CDR3 protein: CASNRGTGGAGGELFF
CDR3 DNA: TGTGCCAGCAATAGAGGGACAGGGGGCGCCGGCGGGGAGCTGTTTTTT

V gene: TRBV28
J gene: TRBJ2-7
D gene: TRBD1
clone size: few
CDR3 protein: CASSLTGGPYEQYF
CDR3 DNA: TGTGCCAGCAGTTTAACAGGGGGGCCCTACGAGCAGTACTTC

V gene: TRBV19
J gene: TRBJ1-5
D gene: NA
clone size: NA
CDR3 protein: CASSSPSTGEPQHF
CDR3 DNA: TGTGCCAGTAGTTCCCCCAGCACCGGGGAGCCCCAGCATTTT

V gene: TRBV18
J gene: TRBJ1-3
D gene: NA
clone size: few
CDR3 protein: CASSPPERGNTIYF
CDR3 DNA: TGTGCCAGCTCACCACCAGAGAGGGGAAACACCATATATTTT

V gene: TRBV5-1
J gene: TRBJ2-7
D gene: NA
clone size: NA
CDR3 protein: CASSLAAGYFYEQYF
CDR3 DNA: TGCGCCAGCAGCTTGGCGGCAGGGTACTTCTACGAGCAGTACTTC

V gene: TRBV5-1
J gene: TRBJ2-3
D gene: TRBD2
clone size: once
CDR3 protein: CASSLSVAGNTDTQYF
CDR3 DNA: TGCGCCAGCAGCTTGAGCGTAGCGGGGAACACAGATACGCAGTATTTT

V gene: TRBV6-2/TRBV6-3
J gene: TRBJ2-7
D gene: TRBD2
clone size: NA
CDR3 protein: CASSYGTTGYEQYF
CDR3 DNA: TGTGCCAGCAGTTACGGGACTACGGGCTACGAGCAGTACTTC

V gene: TRBV3-1/TRBV3-2
J gene: TRBJ2-4
D gene: TRBD2
clone size: NA
CDR3 protein: CASTERGTNIQYF
CDR3 DNA: TGTGCTTCGACGGAGCGGGGGACGAACATTCAGTACTTC

V gene: TRBV6-2/TRBV6-3
J gene: TRBJ2-4
D gene: TRBD1
clone size: NA
CDR3 protein: CASSYRQGGAKNIQYF
CDR3 DNA: TGTGCCAGCAGTTATAGACAGGGTGGGGCCAAAAACATTCAGTACTTC

V gene: TRBV6-1
J gene: TRBJ1-2
D gene: NA
clone size: NA
CDR3 protein: CASSDPGYGYGYTF
CDR3 DNA: TGTGCCAGCAGTGATCCGGGGTATGGGTATGGCTACACCTTC

V gene: TRBV5-5
J gene: TRBJ1-1
D gene: TRBD1
clone size: NA
CDR3 protein: CASSLEQGTEAFF
CDR3 DNA: TGTGCCAGCAGCTTGGAACAGGGGACTGAAGCTTTCTTT

V gene: TRBV25-1
J gene: TRBJ1-6
D gene: NA
clone size: NA
CDR3 protein: CASSPSPNSPLHF
CDR3 DNA: TGTGCCAGCAGTCCATCCCCCAATTCACCCCTCCACTTT

V gene: TRBV5-6
J gene: TRBJ2-1
D gene: TRBD2
clone size: NA
CDR3 protein: CASSQSQRGGNEQFF
CDR3 DNA: TGTGCCAGCAGCCAATCCCAGCGGGGGGGCAATGAGCAGTTCTTC

V gene: TRBV25-1
J gene: TRBJ1-6
D gene: NA
clone size: NA
CDR3 protein: CASSEQGSSPLHF
CDR3 DNA: TGTGCCAGCAGTGAACAGGGCAGTTCACCCCTCCACTTT

V gene: TRBV5-4
J gene: TRBJ2-5
D gene: TRBD2
clone size: NA
CDR3 protein: CASSSLAGGETQYF
CDR3 DNA: TGTGCCAGCAGCTCCCTAGCGGGGGGTGAGACCCAGTACTTC

V gene: TRBV19
J gene: TRBJ1-4
D gene: TRBD1
clone size: NA
CDR3 protein: CASSPGGTNEKLFF
CDR3 DNA: TGTGCCAGTAGTCCAGGGGGAACTAATGAAAAACTGTTTTTT

V gene: TRBV18
J gene: TRBJ1-2
D gene: TRBD1
clone size: NA
CDR3 protein: CASSAPGQGNYGYTF
CDR3 DNA: TGTGCCAGCTCAGCCCCGGGACAGGGGAACTATGGCTACACCTTC

V gene: TRBV12-3/TRBV12-4
J gene: TRBJ1-1
D gene: NA
clone size: NA
CDR3 protein: CASRGNTEAFF
CDR3 DNA: TGTGCCAGCAGGGGCAACACTGAAGCTTTCTTT

V gene: TRBV2
J gene: TRBJ1-5
D gene: NA
clone size: NA
CDR3 protein: CASSEVVESNQPQHF
CDR3 DNA: TGTGCCAGCAGTGAAGTGGTTGAGAGCAATCAGCCCCAGCATTTT

V gene: TRBV19
J gene: TRBJ1-3
D gene: NA
clone size: NA
CDR3 protein: CASKGGHAGNTIYF
CDR3 DNA: TGTGCCAGTAAGGGAGGGCATGCTGGAAACACCATATATTTT

V gene: TRBV6-5
J gene: TRBJ2-7
D gene: TRBD2
clone size: NA
CDR3 protein: CASRASSGGVYEQYF
CDR3 DNA: TGTGCCAGCAGGGCCTCTAGCGGGGGGGTTTACGAGCAGTACTTC

V gene: TRBV25-1
J gene: TRBJ2-3
D gene: TRBD1
clone size: NA
CDR3 protein: CASSTPGQGRTDTQYF
CDR3 DNA: TGTGCCAGCAGTACCCCGGGACAGGGGAGGACAGATACGCAGTATTTT

V gene: TRBV19
J gene: TRBJ2-6
D gene: TRBD1
clone size: once
CDR3 protein: CASTDRGAGANVLTF
CDR3 DNA: TGTGCCAGTACCGACAGGGGTGCCGGGGCCAACGTCCTGACTTTC

V gene: TRBV5-1
J gene: TRBJ2-7
D gene: NA
clone size: NA
CDR3 protein: CASSLDPNSFEQYF
CDR3 DNA: TGCGCCAGCAGCTTGGACCCGAACTCCTTCGAGCAGTACTTC

V gene: TRBV5-4
J gene: TRBJ1-1
D gene: TRBD1
clone size: NA
CDR3 protein: CASTSHGGQVNTEAFF
CDR3 DNA: TGTGCCAGCACCTCACACGGGGGACAGGTGAACACTGAAGCTTTCTTT

V gene: TRBV5-6
J gene: TRBJ2-1
D gene: TRBD2
clone size: NA
CDR3 protein: CASSLASGVDSSYNEQFF
CDR3 DNA: TGTGCCAGCAGCTTGGCTAGCGGGGTGGATAGCTCCTACAATGAGCAGTTCTTC

V gene: TRBV18
J gene: TRBJ1-3
D gene: NA
clone size: NA
CDR3 protein: CASSLLDSSGNTIYF
CDR3 DNA: TGTGCCAGCTCACTCCTGGACAGCTCTGGAAACACCATATATTTT

V gene: TRBV4-3
J gene: TRBJ2-3
D gene: TRBD2
clone size: few
CDR3 protein: CASSQDTSGPDTQYF
CDR3 DNA: TGCGCCAGCAGCCAAGATACTAGCGGGCCAGATACGCAGTATTTT

V gene: TRBV6-5
J gene: TRBJ2-7
D gene: TRBD2
clone size: few
CDR3 protein: CASRATSGDEQYF
CDR3 DNA: TGTGCCAGCAGAGCGACTAGCGGGGACGAGCAGTACTTC

V gene: TRBV27
J gene: TRBJ2-5
D gene: TRBD2
clone size: once
CDR3 protein: CASSLLGGFEETQYF
CDR3 DNA: TGTGCCAGCAGTTTATTGGGAGGGTTTGAAGAGACCCAGTACTTC

V gene: TRBV5-6
J gene: TRBJ2-7
D gene: NA
clone size: NA
CDR3 protein: CASSFSYGEYYEQYF
CDR3 DNA: TGTGCCAGCAGCTTCTCTTACGGGGAGTACTACGAGCAGTACTTC

V gene: TRBV6-5
J gene: TRBJ1-2
D gene: TRBD1
clone size: NA
CDR3 protein: CASSYSEQGNYGYTF
CDR3 DNA: TGTGCCAGCAGTTACTCGGAACAGGGGAACTATGGCTACACCTTC

V gene: TRBV2
J gene: TRBJ1-5
D gene: NA
clone size: few
CDR3 protein: CASSDTGVRNQPQHF
CDR3 DNA: TGTGCCAGCAGTGACACGGGAGTCAGGAATCAGCCCCAGCATTTT

V gene: TRBV19
J gene: TRBJ1-4
D gene: TRBD1
clone size: NA
CDR3 protein: CASSTQTGTNEKLFF
CDR3 DNA: TGTGCCAGTAGTACACAGACAGGGACTAATGAAAAACTGTTTTTT

V gene: TRBV20-1
J gene: TRBJ2-7
D gene: NA
clone size: once
CDR3 protein: CSVTLGYEQYF
CDR3 DNA: TGCAGTGTGACCCTCGGGTACGAGCAGTACTTC

V gene: TRBV18
J gene: TRBJ1-2
D gene: NA
clone size: once
CDR3 protein: CASSPLDNANYGYTF
CDR3 DNA: TGTGCCAGCTCACCCCTGGACAACGCTAACTATGGCTACACCTTC

V gene: TRBV24-1
J gene: TRBJ2-1
D gene: TRBD1
clone size: few
CDR3 protein: CATSDRDRGGQFF
CDR3 DNA: TGTGCCACCAGTGACCGCGACAGGGGGGGTCAGTTCTTC

V gene: TRBV24-1
J gene: TRBJ2-4
D gene: NA
clone size: NA
CDR3 protein: CATSDSQNIQYF
CDR3 DNA: TGTGCCACCAGTGACAGTCAAAACATTCAGTACTTC

V gene: TRBV6-6
J gene: TRBJ1-3
D gene: TRBD1
clone size: NA
CDR3 protein: CASSFGQGGGNTIYF
CDR3 DNA: TGTGCCAGCAGTTTCGGACAGGGAGGTGGAAACACCATATATTTT

V gene: TRBV6-2/TRBV6-3
J gene: TRBJ2-7
D gene: TRBD2
clone size: NA
CDR3 protein: CASSFSGSSYEQYF
CDR3 DNA: TGTGCCAGCAGTTTTAGCGGGAGCTCCTACGAGCAGTACTTC